The clone carrying this T cell receptor (beta chain) was seen ten or more times. The data stem from a study of T-cell reconstitution after alpha-beta-depleted transplantation in children. TCRbeta library preparation incorporated unique molecular identifiers. TCRdb called the PCR reads again in MiXCR, with one record for every CDR3 protein. This table holds 490,000 or so distinct CDR3 sequences, roughly an eighth found once. The CDR3 sequence is 13 residues long. The V segment lost 6 bases and the J segment 9 bases; nucleotides outside the gene matches: 7. The V gene is TRBV12-3 or TRBV12-4, the J gene TRBJ2-1; 8 bases agree with TRBD1. This sample comprised PBMCs from the stem cell graft donor, obtained from the stem cell graft. The TCR sequence derives from a human donor who donated a stem cell graft to a child with combined immunodeficiency. As DNA, the CDR3 is TGTGCCAGCAGGACAGGGGTTTGGGGTGAGCAGTTCTTC. This encodes CASRTGVWGEQFF.